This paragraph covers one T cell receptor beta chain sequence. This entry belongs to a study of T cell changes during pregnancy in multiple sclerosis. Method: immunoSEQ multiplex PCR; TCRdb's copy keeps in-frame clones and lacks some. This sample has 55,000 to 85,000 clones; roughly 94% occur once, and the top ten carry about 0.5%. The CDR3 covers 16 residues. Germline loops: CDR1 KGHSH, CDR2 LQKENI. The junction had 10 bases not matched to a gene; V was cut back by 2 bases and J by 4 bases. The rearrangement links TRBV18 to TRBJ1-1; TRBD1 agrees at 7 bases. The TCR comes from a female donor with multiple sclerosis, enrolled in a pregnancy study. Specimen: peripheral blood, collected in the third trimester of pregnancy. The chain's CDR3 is CASSPMQGQVSTEAFF. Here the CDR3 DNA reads TGTGCCAGCTCACCAATGCAAGGACAGGTGAGCACTGAAGCTTTCTTT.